This TCR beta chain was observed in a study of T cell repertoires in cytomegalovirus infection. Study at large: CMV epitopes in the study were HLA-C-restricted (recently identified) and HLA-B-restricted (well studied). Signatures in public TCR beta sequences pointed to both CMV infection and matching HLA type.

TCRdb analysed the reads with MiXCR anew, one entry per CDR3 protein. The sample lists 50,000 to 60,000 distinct CDR3 sequences; around a fifth were seen once. Germline V gene lookup returns CDR1 MGHRA and CDR2 YSYEKL. Trimming took 4 bases from V and 0 from J, leaving 15 bases between them. CDR3 length equals 16 residues. This clonotype appeared a few times. Its cognate antigen is unknown. The study, taken as a whole, reports: CMV-specific TCR beta clonotypes restricted by HLA-C were the ones dominating the ex vivo response.

V is TRBV4-1 and J is TRBJ1-1; a possible D gene is TRBD1 (5 bases). The TCR originated in a human donor in good health (CMV status not recorded). Some clones in this sample may be carry-over from other donors' samples. Sequencing used CD8+ T cells from cultured PBMCs, obtained from culture after CMV antigen stimulation. CDR3 residues: CASSRNIGQLNTEAFF. Here the CDR3 DNA reads TGCGCCAGCAGCCGGAACATTGGACAACTGAACACTGAAGCTTTCTTT.